This T cell receptor (beta chain) was identified during a study of T-cell memory formation after mild COVID-19. As for the study in general: Largely donor-specific TCR clusters were found. Findings and caveats of the study: Some clones that responded turned up in pre-infection memory, which suggests that cross-reactive memory joined in. Of the contracting clones, CD4+ ones lay mainly in CM and EM, and CD8+ ones in EMRA.

5'RACE primed from the constant segment yielded TCR alpha and TCR beta cDNA libraries bearing sample barcodes and UMIs. TCRdb re-called the 5' RACE reads through MiXCR, storing one row per CDR3 protein. This table has 260,000 or so distinct CDR3 sequences, approximately 15% appearing once. CDR1 and CDR2 (germline): SGHVS, FQNEAQ. The CDR3 sequence is 15 residues long. The V and J ends lost 5 bases and 2 bases respectively, with 16 bases between them. This clonotype turned up a few times. Its target is not known. The sequencing input was PBMCs or a T cell subset sorted from them (not recorded which). This receptor was taken from a man between 18 and 29 years old who had mild COVID-19 (a few samples of this study predate the infection). Cell type and time point are not known. V gene TRBV7-8 combines with J gene TRBJ2-7; D may be TRBD1 or TRBD2 (6 bases each). The CDR3 region is CASSPGRGRPYEQYF. The CDR3 DNA is TGTGCCAGCAGCCCCGGCCGGGGGCGCCCCTACGAGCAGTACTTC.